The 7 T cell receptor beta chains below come from one sample, sequenced in a study of neurological immune-mediated disorders. TCRdb reanalysed the 5' RACE reads using MiXCR and keeps one entry per CDR3 protein. The sample gives roughly 19,000 distinct CDR3 sequences, roughly 15% of which show up once; about 16% is in the top ten. Material for sequencing was PBMCs. These TCRs come from a female donor with HTLV-1-associated myelopathy (HAM/TSP).

This clonotype was seen repeatedly, ten times or more. The chain carries TRBV7-6 and TRBJ2-5, with D possibly matching TRBD2 (6 bases). Germline values: CDR1 SGHVS, CDR2 FNYEAQ. The CDR3 loop spans 14 amino acids. Trimming removed 3 bases at V and 5 bases at J, with 13 bases between. The CDR3: CASSFWRVGETQYF. The CDR3 region has the DNA TGTGCCAGCAGCTTTTGGAGGGTAGGGGAGACCCAGTACTTC.

This clonotype has ten or more counts. V usage is TRBV7-8 and J usage is TRBJ2-1, with D possibly being TRBD2 (6 bases). CDR3 length equals 15 residues. CDR1 SGHVS and CDR2 FQNEAQ come from the germline V gene. Deletions cut 6 bases from V and 4 bases from J, with 16 bases between. This chain's CDR3 is CASSPRGRFYNEQFF. Written as DNA, the CDR3 is TGTGCCAGCAGTCCCAGAGGGAGGTTTTACAATGAGCAGTTCTTC.

This clonotype was counted at least ten times. This chain links TRBV19 with TRBJ2-3; D tentatively fits TRBD1 or TRBD2 (6 bases each). The V and J ends lost 7 bases and 4 bases respectively, with 15 bases between them. Germline CDR1 is LNHDA and CDR2 is SQIVND (reference sequence). This CDR3 comprises 14 residues. This chain's CDR3 is CASMWGASADTQYF. The CDR3 coding sequence is TGTGCCAGTATGTGGGGGGCGAGCGCAGATACGCAGTATTTT.

This clonotype was counted at least ten times. The chain combines TRBV20-1 with TRBJ2-1, with 8 bases identical to TRBD2. Germline-derived CDR1 and CDR2 are DFQATT and SNEGSKA (reference sequence). CDR3 length: 13 residues. Trimming cost V 0 bases and J 8 bases; bases outside gene matches: 3. The CDR3 loop is CSARDTGGDEQFF. The CDR3 region has the DNA TGCAGTGCTAGAGATACCGGGGGGGATGAGCAGTTCTTC.

This clonotype was observed at least ten times. The gene calls are TRBV7-9 and TRBJ2-1, with D possibly matching TRBD1 (5 bases). The germline gives CDR1 SEHNR, CDR2 FQNEAQ (reference sequence). The CDR3 consists of 13 residues. The germline V and J ends were trimmed by 3 bases and 4 bases, with 7 bases remaining between them. The CDR3 nucleotides are TGTGCCAGCAGCTTCGCAGGGTACAATGAGCAGTTCTTC. This translates into CASSFAGYNEQFF.

The table lists this clonotype with many counts. This chain links TRBV20-1 with TRBJ2-5; TRBD2 agrees at 8 bases. V lost 1 base, J lost 3 bases, and 10 bases stayed unmatched. The CDR3 length is 16 residues. Germline CDR1 reads DFQATT; CDR2 reads SNEGSKA (reference sequence). The CDR3 DNA reads as TGCAGTGCTAGAGCGGCGAGTAGCGGGGACAAAGAGACCCAGTACTTC. It encodes CSARAASSGDKETQYF.

There are many counts of this clonotype. The chain couples TRBV6-6 to TRBJ2-4, with a weak D call TRBD2 (5 bases). The V gene's germline CDR1 is MNHNY and CDR2 SVGAGI (reference sequence). V was cut by 0 bases and J by 6 bases, with 12 bases left in between. The CDR3 is 15 residues long. CDR3 residues: CASSYSRPEGNIQYF. Written as DNA, the CDR3 is TGTGCCAGCAGTTACTCGCGTCCCGAGGGAAACATTCAGTACTTC.